What follows are 6 T cell receptor beta chains derived from one specimen sequenced in a study of blood T cell repertoires in COVID-19. The assay was immunoSEQ multiplex PCR, and TCRdb's table has in-frame clones only and misses some. The table lists approximately 200,000 clones, 90% of them singletons, with 0.95% to 1.5% in the top ten. The specimen sequenced was PBMCs or T cells enriched from blood (not recorded which). The origin of the receptors is a man aged 25-40 years who had recovered from COVID-19.

The J gene is TRBJ1-2, the V gene TRBV6-5; TRBD1 agrees at 7 bases. The CDR3 spans 13 residues. Trimming removed 8 bases from V and 4 bases from J; junction bases left unmatched: 7. Per germline, CDR1 MNHEY and CDR2 SVGAGI. CDR3 sequence reads: CASHPGTVYGYTF. CDR3 nucleotides: TGTGCCAGCCATCCGGGGACAGTCTATGGCTACACCTTC.

This chain links TRBV6-2 or TRBV6-3 with TRBJ2-1; 7 bases map to TRBD2. The CDR3 has 13 amino acids. The J segment lost 9 bases and the V segment lost 2 bases, leaving 4 bases of the junction unmatched. CDR1 MNHEY and CDR2 SVGEGT come from the germline V gene. CDR3 nucleotides: TGTGCCAGCAGTTACGAGCGGGGAACTGAGCAGTTCTTC. Translation gives CASSYERGTEQFF.

This rearrangement joins TRBV6-6 to TRBJ1-5, with D perhaps TRBD1 (5 bases). The germline V gene encodes CDR1 MNHNY and CDR2 SVGAGI (reference sequence). Trimming removed 4 bases at V and 2 bases at J, with 15 bases between. This CDR3 region has 16 residues. The CDR3 loop reads CASSSQLGQGNQPQHF. Written as DNA, the CDR3 is TGTGCCAGCAGTTCTCAATTGGGGCAGGGCAATCAGCCCCAGCATTTT.

The chain joins TRBV4-1 to TRBJ2-7; D is possibly TRBD1 (6 bases). This CDR3 comprises 16 residues. Deletions cut 4 bases from V and 3 bases from J, with 19 bases between. Germline V gene data show CDR1 as MGHRA and CDR2 as YSYEKL. This chain's CDR3 is CASSPTSDRYGYEQYF. DNA of the CDR3: TGCGCCAGCAGCCCTACCTCTGACAGGTACGGCTACGAGCAGTACTTC.

This chain joins TRBV19 and TRBJ1-5; D is undetermined. Germline V gene lookup returns CDR1 LNHDA and CDR2 SQIVND (reference sequence). Trimming cost V 7 bases and J 0 bases, with 10 bases left between them. CDR3 length: 14 residues. The CDR3 sequence is CASKSRDSNQPQHF. In nucleotides, the CDR3 is TGTGCCAGTAAGTCGAGGGATAGCAATCAGCCCCAGCATTTT.

The rearrangement links TRBV7-2 to TRBJ2-7, with 7 nucleotides matching TRBD1. This CDR3 is built from 13 residues. V trimming: 3 bases; J trimming: 3 bases; junction bases outside the gene matches: 2. Germline CDR1 reads SGHTA; CDR2 reads FQGNSA. CDR3 sequence reads: CASSLGQIYEQYF. Here the CDR3 DNA reads TGTGCCAGCAGCTTGGGACAGATCTACGAGCAGTACTTC.